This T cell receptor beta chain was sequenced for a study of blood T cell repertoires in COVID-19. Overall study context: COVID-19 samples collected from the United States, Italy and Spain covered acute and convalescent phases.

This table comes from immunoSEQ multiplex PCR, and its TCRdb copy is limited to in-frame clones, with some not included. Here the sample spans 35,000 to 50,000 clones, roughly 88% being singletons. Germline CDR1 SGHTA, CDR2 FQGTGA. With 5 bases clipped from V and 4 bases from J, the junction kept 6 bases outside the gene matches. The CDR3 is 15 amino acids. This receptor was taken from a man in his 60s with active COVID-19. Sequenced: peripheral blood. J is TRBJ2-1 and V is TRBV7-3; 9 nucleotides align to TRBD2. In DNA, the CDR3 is TGTGCCAGCAGCCCAGGACTAGCGCAGTACAATGAGCAGTTCTTC. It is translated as CASSPGLAQYNEQFF.